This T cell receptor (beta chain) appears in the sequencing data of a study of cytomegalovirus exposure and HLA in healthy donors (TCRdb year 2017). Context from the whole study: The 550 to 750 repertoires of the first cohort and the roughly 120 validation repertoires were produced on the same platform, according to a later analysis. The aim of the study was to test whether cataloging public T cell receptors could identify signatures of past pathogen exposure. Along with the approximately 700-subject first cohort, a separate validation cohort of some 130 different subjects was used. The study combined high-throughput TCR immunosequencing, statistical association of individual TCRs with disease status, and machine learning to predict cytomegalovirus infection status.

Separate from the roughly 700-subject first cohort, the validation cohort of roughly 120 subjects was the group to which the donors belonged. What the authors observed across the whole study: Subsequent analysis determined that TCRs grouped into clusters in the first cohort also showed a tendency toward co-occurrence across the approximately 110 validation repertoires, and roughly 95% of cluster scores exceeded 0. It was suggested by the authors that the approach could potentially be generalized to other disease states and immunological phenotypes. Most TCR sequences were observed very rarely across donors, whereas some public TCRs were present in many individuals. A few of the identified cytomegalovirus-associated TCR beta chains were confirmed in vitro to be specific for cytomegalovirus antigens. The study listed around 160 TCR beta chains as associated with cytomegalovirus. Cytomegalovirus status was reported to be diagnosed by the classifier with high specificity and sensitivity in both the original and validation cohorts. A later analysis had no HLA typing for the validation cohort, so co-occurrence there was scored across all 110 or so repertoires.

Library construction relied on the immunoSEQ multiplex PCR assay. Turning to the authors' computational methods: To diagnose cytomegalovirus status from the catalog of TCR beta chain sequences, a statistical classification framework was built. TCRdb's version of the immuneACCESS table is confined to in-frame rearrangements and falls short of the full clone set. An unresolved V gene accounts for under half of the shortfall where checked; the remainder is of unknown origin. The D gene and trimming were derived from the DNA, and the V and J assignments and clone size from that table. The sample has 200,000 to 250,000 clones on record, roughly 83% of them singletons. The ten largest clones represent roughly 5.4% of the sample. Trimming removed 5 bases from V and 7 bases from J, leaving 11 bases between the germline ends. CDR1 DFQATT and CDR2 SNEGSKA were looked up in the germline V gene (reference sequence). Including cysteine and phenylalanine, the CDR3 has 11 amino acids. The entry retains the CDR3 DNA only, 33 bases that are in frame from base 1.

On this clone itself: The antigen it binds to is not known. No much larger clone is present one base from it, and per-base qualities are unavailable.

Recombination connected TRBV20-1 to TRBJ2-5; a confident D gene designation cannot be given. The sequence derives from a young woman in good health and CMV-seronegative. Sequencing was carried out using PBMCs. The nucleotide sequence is TGCAGTGCTCGCGAAGTGGGGACCCAGTACTTC. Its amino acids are CSAREVGTQYF.